The 14 T cell receptor beta chains reported below all come from one sample, sequenced in a study of blood T cell repertoires in COVID-19. The repertoire was sequenced with immunoSEQ multiplex PCR; TCRdb's copy has only in-frame clones and lacks some. The sample consists of 30,000 to 35,000 clones, approximately 80% of them appearing once. Material: peripheral blood. Source of these receptors: a man at least 80 years old with acute or convalescent COVID-19.

The J gene is TRBJ2-7, the V gene TRBV2; TRBD2 matches 7 bases. The CDR3 sequence is 13 residues long. Trimming removed 4 bases from V and 3 bases from J; junction bases left unmatched: 3. The germline V gene encodes CDR1 SNHLY and CDR2 FYNNEI. CDR3 DNA: TGTGCCAGCAGTGTTGGCGGGAGCTACGAGCAGTACTTC. Translated: CASSVGGSYEQYF.

This chain links TRBV19 with TRBJ2-1, with a tentative D call TRBD2 (6 bases). Germline V lookup: CDR1 LNHDA, CDR2 SQIVND (reference sequence). Trimming took 5 bases from V and 7 from J, leaving 12 bases between them. The CDR3 covers 13 residues. This chain's CDR3 is CASSGGLINEQFF. The CDR3 DNA sequence: TGTGCCAGTAGTGGGGGACTTATAAATGAGCAGTTCTTC.

The chain carries TRBV15 and TRBJ1-6; 9 positions match TRBD1. Germline CDR1 LNHNV, CDR2 YYDKDF (reference sequence). This CDR3 region has 20 residues. The ends lost 0 bases at V and 0 bases at J; junction bases unmatched: 9. The CDR3 sequence: CATSRDPRTGVNSYNSPLHF. CDR3 nucleotide sequence: TGTGCCACCAGCAGAGATCCAAGGACAGGGGTGAACTCCTATAATTCACCCCTCCACTTT.

The J gene is TRBJ1-1, the V gene TRBV28; 9 nucleotides match TRBD1. V was pared by 5 bases and J by 0 bases, with 10 bases of the junction left unmatched. The germline gives CDR1 MDHEN, CDR2 SYDVKM. The CDR3 extends over 17 amino acids. CDR3 amino acids: CASSTSGTGYMNTEAFF. CDR3 DNA sequence: TGTGCCAGCAGTACCTCCGGGACAGGGTACATGAACACTGAAGCTTTCTTT.

V is TRBV7-6 and J is TRBJ2-5, with D tentatively TRBD2 (7 bases). Trimming left V 5 bases short and J 2 bases short, with 18 bases between. This CDR3 is built from 16 residues. CDR1 is SGHVS and CDR2 is FNYEAQ in the germline V gene. This CDR3 reads CASSPRRGAGQETQYF. The CDR3 bases are TGTGCCAGCAGCCCGCGCCGGGGGGCCGGGCAAGAGACCCAGTACTTC.

This clone was detected once. This chain links TRBV4-2 with TRBJ2-4; D unresolved. Trimming took 1 base from V and 7 from J, leaving 11 bases between them. The germline CDR1 and CDR2 sequences are LGHNA and YNFKEQ. There are 14 residues in the CDR3. CDR3 amino acids: CASSQGATTNIQYF. CDR3 nucleotides: TGTGCCAGCAGCCAAGGGGCCACGACCAACATTCAGTACTTC.

This chain links TRBV15 with TRBJ1-5; no firm D call. Germline V gives CDR1 LNHNV, CDR2 YYDKDF (reference sequence). Trimming cost V 0 bases and J 5 bases, with 8 bases left between them. This CDR3 has 14 residues. DNA of the CDR3: TGTGCCACCAGCAGAGATGGGCAAGATCAGCCCCAGCATTTT. Translation: CATSRDGQDQPQHF.

The V call is TRBV3-1 (or the pseudogene TRBV3-2), the J call TRBJ1-6; weak D call: TRBD1 (5 bases). Germline V gives CDR1 LGHDT, CDR2 YNNKEL (reference sequence). V lost 8 bases and J lost 0, with 8 bases in between. This CDR3 region has 14 residues. CDR3 coding DNA: TGTGCCAGCCGACAGAGCTCCTATAATTCACCCCTCCACTTT. Amino acid sequence: CASRQSSYNSPLHF.

V and J are TRBV11-2 and TRBJ1-1; D gene uncertain. The V end was cut by 5 bases, the J end by 0 bases, with 13 bases between. CDR1 SGHAT and CDR2 FQNNGV come from the germline V gene. The CDR3 is 15 residues long. The CDR3 spells CASSARRGMNTEAFF. In nucleotides, the CDR3 is TGTGCCAGCAGCGCCCGGAGAGGGATGAACACTGAAGCTTTCTTT. The full variable domain, completed using reference TRBV11-2 and TRBJ1-1, is EAGVAQSPRYKIIEKRQSVAFWCNPISGHATLYWYQQILGQGPKLLIQFQNNGVVDDSQLPKDRFSAERLKGVDSTLKIQPAKLEDSAVYLCASSARRGMNTEAFFGQGTRLTVV.

The chain carries TRBV5-6 and TRBJ2-3; 7 nucleotides align to TRBD2. Germline-derived CDR1 and CDR2 are SGHDT and YYEEEE. The ends lost 4 bases at V and 1 base at J; junction bases unmatched: 6. This CDR3 contains 15 residues. CDR3 coding DNA: TGTGCCAGCAGCCTCCCAGCGGGGCGCACAGATACGCAGTATTTT. This translates into CASSLPAGRTDTQYF.

This sequence joins TRBV7-2 and TRBJ1-6, with D possibly being TRBD1 (6 bases). Per germline, CDR1 SGHTA and CDR2 FQGNSA. The CDR3 has 16 residues. The V gene lost 4 bases and the J gene lost 7 bases, with 17 bases spanning the gap. For the CDR3, the DNA is TGTGCCAGCAGCTCTGCAACAGGGTTAAGGAATTCACCCCTCCACTTT. As protein: CASSSATGLRNSPLHF.

The sample holds one count of this clone. The chain has TRBV5-1 and TRBJ1-4; possible D gene TRBD1, 5 bases. V was cut by 5 bases and J by 4 bases, with 12 bases left in between. From germline, CDR1 is SGHRS and CDR2 YFSETQ. The CDR3 extends over 14 amino acids. DNA of the CDR3: TGCGCCAGCAGACGAGACAGCAATAATGAAAAACTGTTTTTT. It encodes CASRRDSNNEKLFF.

This chain connects TRBV7-2 to TRBJ1-1; 10 bases align to TRBD1. Trimming removed 2 bases from V and 7 bases from J; junction bases left unmatched: 7. Germline V gene data show CDR1 as SGHTA and CDR2 as FQGNSA. The CDR3 has 15 amino acids. The CDR3 sequence is CASSLSSTGGREAFF. CDR3 bases: TGTGCCAGCAGCTTATCCTCGACAGGGGGCCGTGAAGCTTTCTTT.

The rearrangement uses TRBV5-5 and TRBJ2-5; 9 nucleotides align to TRBD2. The CDR3 covers 16 residues. Germline V gene lookup returns CDR1 SGHKS and CDR2 YYEKEE (reference sequence). V shed 2 bases and J 1 base; nucleotides not matched to a gene: 6. The CDR3 DNA is TGTGCCAGCAGCTTACCAGCGGGGGGCCTCCAAGAGACCCAGTACTTC. Translation gives CASSLPAGGLQETQYF.